A single sample is the source of the 19 T cell receptor beta chains below, sequenced in a study of blood T cell repertoires in COVID-19 (dated by TCRdb to the early 2020s). Library prep was done by the immunoSEQ multiplex PCR assay. TCRdb took over this immuneACCESS table, retaining in-frame rearrangements with V and J assigned. Such tables are incomplete; in checked studies, under half of the missing clones stem from an unresolved V gene, and the remainder is unexplained. This sample gives some 160,000 clones in total; roughly nine tenths of them show up just once. 3.5% to 4% of the sample belongs to the ten largest clones. The material sequenced was peripheral blood. These TCRs come from a woman in her seventies with acute or convalescent COVID-19.

The chain recombines TRBV5-1 with TRBJ1-1; D might be TRBD1 (5 bases). Germline loops: CDR1 SGHRS, CDR2 YFSETQ. The CDR3 extends over 13 amino acids. V was cut by 4 bases and J by 5 bases, with 12 bases left in between. The CDR3 reads CASSLLRQTEAFF. The CDR3 DNA sequence: TGCGCCAGCAGCCTCCTAAGACAGACTGAAGCTTTCTTT.

The chain uses TRBV3-1 (or the pseudogene TRBV3-2) and TRBJ1-2; a possible D gene is TRBD1 (5 bases). This CDR3 has 14 residues. Germline loops: CDR1 LGHDT, CDR2 YNNKEL (reference sequence). The V end lost 1 base, the J end lost 2 bases, and 8 bases lay between the germline ends. CDR3: CASSQVRQNYGYTF. The CDR3 DNA reads TGTGCCAGCAGCCAAGTAAGACAGAACTATGGCTACACCTTC.

The chain links TRBV2 to TRBJ2-1, with D tentatively TRBD2 (5 bases). CDR3 length: 18 residues. V lost 0 bases and J lost 4, with 19 bases in between. CDR1 and CDR2 (germline): SNHLY, FYNNEI. The CDR3 DNA is TGTGCCAGCAGTGAAGCTTTAGGTATTACTAGAAGGTACAATGAGCAGTTCTTC. It yields the protein CASSEALGITRRYNEQFF.

About this clone itself: The junction differs from germline at one of its ends, possibly a read error. This chain connects TRBV28 to TRBJ2-4; possibly TRBD1 for D (6 bases). CDR1 and CDR2 (germline): MDHEN, SYDVKM. The CDR3 contains 14 residues. The CDR3 nucleotides are TGTGCCAGCCAAAATACAGGGATCCAAGAGACCCAGCACTTC. It specifies CASQNTGIQETQHF.

As regards this clone: Other nucleotide sequences from this sample produce the same CDR3. The genes are TRBV19 and TRBJ1-1; D is unresolved. Germline CDR1 is LNHDA and CDR2 is SQIVND (reference sequence). Deletions cut 6 bases from V and 5 bases from J, with 7 bases between. This CDR3 comprises 11 residues. CDR3 coding DNA: TGTGCCAGTAGGCGCGGGACTGAAGCTTTCTTT. It translates to CASRRGTEAFF.

This chain uses TRBV5-1 with TRBJ1-2; 7 nucleotides agree with TRBD1. The CDR3 sequence is 14 residues long. Looked up from germline, CDR1 is SGHRS and CDR2 is YFSETQ. Germline trimming cut 4 bases from V and 4 bases from J; bases unmatched to any gene: 7. In DNA, the CDR3 is TGCGCCAGCAGCCCCGGGACAGCGGGCTATGGCTACACCTTC. Residues: CASSPGTAGYGYTF.

The chain recombines TRBV5-4 with TRBJ2-3, with D uncertain. Deletions cut 1 base from V and 7 bases from J, with 13 bases between. This CDR3 has 14 amino acids. Looked up from germline, CDR1 is SGHNT and CDR2 is YYREEE (reference sequence). CDR3 bases: TGTGCCAGCAGCTTGTTTCAAACAGATCATACGCAGTATTTT. Amino acid sequence: CASSLFQTDHTQYF.

In its sample, this clone was seen a few times. The V call is TRBV6-1, the J call TRBJ1-2; 7 nucleotides line up with TRBD1. The trim removed 0 bases at V and 10 bases at J, leaving 8 bases unmatched. The CDR3 has 14 amino acids. From germline, CDR1 is MNHNS and CDR2 SASEGT. The CDR3 protein is CASSEASGGITYTF. The DNA of the CDR3 is TGTGCCAGCAGTGAAGCTTCAGGGGGGATCACCTACACCTTC.

V usage is TRBV2 and J usage is TRBJ1-2; D remains unclear. CDR1 is SNHLY, CDR2 FYNNEI, per germline. This CDR3 has 13 amino acids. V lost 6 bases and J lost 4, with 12 bases in between. The CDR3 reads CASRPTGIYGYTF. The CDR3 DNA sequence: TGTGCCAGCAGACCGACGGGAATCTATGGCTACACCTTC.

The chain combines TRBV5-6 with TRBJ1-4, with a tentative D call TRBD1 (5 bases). The CDR3 covers 16 residues. Germline CDR1 is SGHDT and CDR2 is YYEEEE. Trimming took 4 bases from V and 7 from J, leaving 20 bases between them. The CDR3 here is CASSPVAGGSREKLFF. The CDR3 bases are TGTGCCAGCAGCCCGGTCGCGGGGGGTTCTCGTGAAAAACTGTTTTTT.

This rearrangement joins TRBV6-2 or TRBV6-3 to TRBJ2-4; no reliable D call. The germline CDR1 and CDR2 sequences are MNHEY and SVGEGT. The CDR3 runs to 12 residues. The V end was cut by 2 bases, the J end by 5 bases, with 4 bases between. This chain's CDR3 is CASSYPENIQYF. CDR3 sequence (DNA): TGTGCCAGCAGTTACCCCGAAAACATTCAGTACTTC.

This clone was detected once. This chain joins TRBV9 and TRBJ2-3; D remains ambiguous. Looked up from germline, CDR1 is SGDLS and CDR2 is YYNGEE. The CDR3 is made up of 15 amino acids. V shed 0 bases and J shed 1 base, with 9 bases lying between them. CDR3 sequence reads: CASSVGLRGTDTQYF. The CDR3 DNA is TGTGCCAGCAGCGTAGGACTCCGGGGCACAGATACGCAGTATTTT.

This clone was counted a single time. This rearrangement joins TRBV19 to TRBJ2-3, with 9 bases matching TRBD2. Looked up from germline, CDR1 is LNHDA and CDR2 is SQIVND (reference sequence). This CDR3 has 17 amino acids. With 5 bases clipped from V and 0 bases from J, the junction kept 9 bases outside the gene matches. The CDR3 is CASSSFGTSGSTDTQYF. In DNA form, the CDR3 reads TGTGCCAGTAGTTCTTTTGGAACTAGCGGGAGCACAGATACGCAGTATTTT.

The chain couples TRBV24-1 to TRBJ2-3; D is unclear. Germline assignment: CDR1 KGHDR and CDR2 SFDVKD. The CDR3 contains 14 residues. The V gene lost 3 bases and the J gene lost 1 base, with 7 bases spanning the gap. The CDR3 protein is CATSDVSGTDTQYF. For the CDR3, the DNA is TGTGCCACCAGTGATGTGTCTGGCACAGATACGCAGTATTTT.

The chain uses TRBV19 and TRBJ2-1, with 7 bases lining up with TRBD1. Per germline, CDR1 LNHDA and CDR2 SQIVND (reference sequence). The trim removed 8 bases at V and 2 bases at J, leaving 9 bases unmatched. CDR3 size: 15 residues. CDR3 nucleotide sequence: TGTGCCAGTGCCCAAGGGACAGAAGCCTACAATGAGCAGTTCTTC. Translated, it gives CASAQGTEAYNEQFF.

The chain combines TRBV19 with TRBJ2-2; TRBD1 matches at 9 bases. There are 14 residues in the CDR3. The germline gives CDR1 LNHDA, CDR2 SQIVND (reference sequence). V dropped 8 bases and J dropped 4; count of bases not matched to a gene: 5. The CDR3 spells CASRRDRVTGELFF. DNA of the CDR3: TGTGCCAGTCGTAGGGACAGGGTCACCGGGGAGCTGTTTTTT.

In this sample, this clone turned up once. The chain joins TRBV11-2 to TRBJ1-6; tentative D call: TRBD1 (6 bases). Germline-derived CDR1 and CDR2 are SGHAT and FQNNGV. The CDR3 runs to 16 residues. V lost 5 bases and J 6 bases, leaving 17 bases between the germline ends. This chain's CDR3 is CASSTLGQTINSPLHF. The CDR3 nucleotides read TGTGCCAGCAGCACTCTCGGACAGACCATTAATTCACCCCTCCACTTT. The full variable domain, rest sourced from reference TRBV11-2 and TRBJ1-6, is EAGVAQSPRYKIIEKRQSVAFWCNPISGHATLYWYQQILGQGPKLLIQFQNNGVVDDSQLPKDRFSAERLKGVDSTLKIQPAKLEDSAVYLCASSTLGQTINSPLHFGNGTRLTVT.

The gene calls are TRBV11-2 and TRBJ1-1; D ambiguous. Germline CDR1 reads SGHAT; CDR2 reads FQNNGV. The germline V and J ends were trimmed by 5 bases and 6 bases, with 7 bases remaining between them. The CDR3 is made up of 11 amino acids. The CDR3 sequence: CASSPRAEAFF. CDR3 coding DNA: TGTGCCAGCAGCCCTCGGGCTGAAGCTTTCTTT.

The chain employs TRBV21-1 and TRBJ2-2; the tabulated D call, TRBD1, remains unverified against the DNA. TRBV21-1 is designated a pseudogene. The CDR3 covers 15 residues. For the CDR3, the DNA is TGTGCCAGCAGCGACCGGGACAGAAACACCGGGGAGCTGTTTTTT. It specifies CASSDRDRNTGELFF.